The present entry profiles one T cell receptor beta chain with its context. Repertoires were generated with immunoSEQ multiplex PCR, while TCRdb's copy carries only in-frame clones and drops some. The table has some 170,000 clones, 80% to 90% seen once. Trimming took off 6 bases at V and 6 bases at J, with 9 bases between the two ends. Germline CDR1 is LNHDA and CDR2 is SQIVND (reference sequence). The length of the CDR3 is 12 residues. The data originate from a study of cytomegalovirus exposure and HLA in healthy donors. Study at large: The 95 to 150 validation repertoires used a platform that matched the one used for the 666 first-cohort repertoires, as a later analysis reported.

Material for sequencing was PBMCs. The receptor's source is a woman between 18 and 30 years old in good health and CMV-seronegative. This sequence joins TRBV19 and TRBJ2-1; the D gene is possibly TRBD2 (6 bases). The CDR3 protein is CASRQGGNEQFF. Written as DNA, the CDR3 is TGTGCCAGTAGGCAGGGAGGCAATGAGCAGTTCTTC.